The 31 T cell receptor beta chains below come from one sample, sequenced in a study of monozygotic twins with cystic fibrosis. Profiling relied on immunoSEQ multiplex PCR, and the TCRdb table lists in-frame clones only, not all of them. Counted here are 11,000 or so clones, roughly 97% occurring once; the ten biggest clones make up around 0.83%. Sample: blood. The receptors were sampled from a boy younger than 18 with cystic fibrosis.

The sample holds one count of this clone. CDR3: CASTNDRVSTEAFF. CDR3 in DNA: TGTGCCAGCACCAATGACAGGGTGAGCACTGAAGCTTTCTTT. The chain joins TRBV2 to TRBJ1-1; 7 nucleotides agree with TRBD1. This CDR3 comprises 14 residues. Per the germline V gene, CDR1 is SNHLY and CDR2 is FYNNEI. The V segment lost 7 bases and the J segment 4 bases; nucleotides outside the gene matches: 9.

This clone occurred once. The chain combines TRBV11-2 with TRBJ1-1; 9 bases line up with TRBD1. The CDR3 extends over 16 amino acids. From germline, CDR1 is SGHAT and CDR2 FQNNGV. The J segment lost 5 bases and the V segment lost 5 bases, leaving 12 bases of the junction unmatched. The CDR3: CASSRGQGFLGTEAFF. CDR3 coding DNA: TGTGCCAGCAGCCGCGGACAGGGGTTTTTGGGGACTGAAGCTTTCTTT.

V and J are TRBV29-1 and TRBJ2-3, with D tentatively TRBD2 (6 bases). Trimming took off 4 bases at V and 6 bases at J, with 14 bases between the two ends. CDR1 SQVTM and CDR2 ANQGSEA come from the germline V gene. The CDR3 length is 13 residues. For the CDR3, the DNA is TGCAGCGTTGGCGGGACCCCGCCCGATACGCAGTATTTT. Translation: CSVGGTPPDTQYF.

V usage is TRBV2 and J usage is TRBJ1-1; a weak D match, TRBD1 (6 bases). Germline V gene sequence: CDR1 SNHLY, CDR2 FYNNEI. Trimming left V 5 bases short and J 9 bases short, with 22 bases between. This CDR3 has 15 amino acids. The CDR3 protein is CASSSGVMRGAQAFF. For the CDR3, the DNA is TGTGCCAGCAGTTCTGGGGTTATGAGGGGGGCTCAAGCTTTCTTT.

DNA of the CDR3: TGTGCCTGGAGTATCAACAGGAGTACCGTCACTGAAGCTTTCTTT. Its protein product is CAWSINRSTVTEAFF. V and J are TRBV30 and TRBJ1-1; tentatively, D is TRBD1 (5 bases). Deletions cut 2 bases from V and 4 bases from J, with 17 bases between. This CDR3 spans 15 amino acids. Germline CDR1 GTSNPN, CDR2 SVGIG (reference sequence).

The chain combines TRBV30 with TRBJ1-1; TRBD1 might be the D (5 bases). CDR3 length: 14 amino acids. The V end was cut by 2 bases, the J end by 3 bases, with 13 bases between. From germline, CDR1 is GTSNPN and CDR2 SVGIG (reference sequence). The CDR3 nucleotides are TGTGCCTGGAGTTATCGGGGGACTGACACTGAAGCTTTCTTT. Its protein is CAWSYRGTDTEAFF.

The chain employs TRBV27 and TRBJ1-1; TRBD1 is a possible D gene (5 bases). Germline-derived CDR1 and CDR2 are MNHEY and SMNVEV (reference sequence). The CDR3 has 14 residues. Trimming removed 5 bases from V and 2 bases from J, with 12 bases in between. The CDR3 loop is CASSAGTFNTEAFF. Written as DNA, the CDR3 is TGTGCCAGCAGTGCCGGGACCTTCAACACTGAAGCTTTCTTT.

DNA for the CDR3: TGTGCCAGCAGTTACTCGAAGGAGGGGGTCCTAGCCAAAAACATTCAGTACTTC. Protein sequence: CASSYSKEGVLAKNIQYF. This chain joins TRBV6-7 and TRBJ2-4; D possibly uses TRBD1 or TRBD2 (6 bases each). TRBV6-7 is noted as an ORF with a role that remains uncertain. The CDR3 has 18 amino acids. V lost 0 bases, J lost 0 bases, and 15 bases lay in between.

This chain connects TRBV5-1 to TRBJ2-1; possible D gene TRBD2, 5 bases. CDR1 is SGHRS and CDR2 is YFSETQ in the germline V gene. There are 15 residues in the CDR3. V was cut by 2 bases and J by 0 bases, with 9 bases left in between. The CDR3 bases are TGCGCCAGCAGCTTTGGCGGAGGCTCCTACAATGAGCAGTTCTTC. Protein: CASSFGGGSYNEQFF.

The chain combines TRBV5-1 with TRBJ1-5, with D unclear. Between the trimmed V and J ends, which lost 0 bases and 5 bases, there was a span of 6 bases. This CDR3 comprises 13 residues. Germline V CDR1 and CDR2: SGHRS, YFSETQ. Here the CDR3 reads CASSLAGDQPQHF. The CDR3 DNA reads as TGCGCCAGCAGCTTGGCCGGGGATCAGCCCCAGCATTTT.

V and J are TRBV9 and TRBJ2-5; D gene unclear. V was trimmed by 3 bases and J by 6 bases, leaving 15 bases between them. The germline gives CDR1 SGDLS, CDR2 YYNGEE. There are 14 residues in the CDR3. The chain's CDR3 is CASSAPSARKTQYF. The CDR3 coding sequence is TGTGCCAGCAGCGCCCCCAGTGCAAGAAAGACCCAGTACTTC.

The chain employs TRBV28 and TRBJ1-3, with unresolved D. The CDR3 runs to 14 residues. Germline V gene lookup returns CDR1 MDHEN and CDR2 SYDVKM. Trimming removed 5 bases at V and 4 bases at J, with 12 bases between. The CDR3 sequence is CASSIVSRGNTIYF. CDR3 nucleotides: TGTGCCAGCAGTATAGTGTCGCGGGGAAACACCATATATTTT. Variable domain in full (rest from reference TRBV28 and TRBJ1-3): DVKVTQSSRYLVKRTGEKVFLECVQDMDHENMFWYRQDPGLGLRLIYFSYDVKMKEKGDIPEGYSVSREKKERFSLILESASTNQTSMYLCASSIVSRGNTIYFGEGSWLTVV.

CDR3: CASSSPGTGGYGYTF. The CDR3 nucleotides read TGTGCCAGCAGTTCACCCGGGACAGGGGGCTATGGCTACACCTTC. The chain is built from TRBV28 and TRBJ1-2; 11 bases map to TRBD1. V lost 4 bases to trimming and J lost 4 bases; unmatched junction nucleotides: 5. The germline V gene has CDR1 MDHEN and CDR2 SYDVKM. This CDR3 has 15 amino acids.

The CDR3, as DNA: TGTGCCAGCAGCTTAACCGGACAGGGAACCTATGGCTACACCTTC. Amino acid sequence: CASSLTGQGTYGYTF. The chain combines TRBV5-4 with TRBJ1-2; 8 positions agree with TRBD1. The CDR3 runs 15 residues. V shed 2 bases, J shed 4 bases, and the junction held 7 bases outside the gene matches. Germline V gene sequence: CDR1 SGHNT, CDR2 YYREEE (reference sequence).

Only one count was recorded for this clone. The CDR3 spells CASSLDGYNSPLHF. The CDR3 bases are TGTGCCAGCAGCCTGGACGGCTATAATTCACCCCTCCACTTT. The rearrangement joins TRBV7-2 to TRBJ1-6; no firm D call. This CDR3 is built from 14 residues. The germline V gene has CDR1 SGHTA and CDR2 FQGNSA. V was trimmed by 5 bases and J by 3 bases, leaving 8 bases between them.

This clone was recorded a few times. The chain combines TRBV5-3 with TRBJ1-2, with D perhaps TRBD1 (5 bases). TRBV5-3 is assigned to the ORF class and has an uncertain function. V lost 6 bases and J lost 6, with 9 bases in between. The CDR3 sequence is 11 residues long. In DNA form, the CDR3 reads TGTGCCAGAATGAGGGGTGATGGCTACACCTTC. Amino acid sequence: CARMRGDGYTF.

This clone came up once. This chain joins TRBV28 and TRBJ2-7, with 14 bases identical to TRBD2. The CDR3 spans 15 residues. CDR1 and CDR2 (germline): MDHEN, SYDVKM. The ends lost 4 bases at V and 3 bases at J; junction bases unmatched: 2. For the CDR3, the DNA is TGTGCCAGCAGTTCTGGGACTAGCGGGAGCTACGAGCAGTACTTC. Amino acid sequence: CASSSGTSGSYEQYF.

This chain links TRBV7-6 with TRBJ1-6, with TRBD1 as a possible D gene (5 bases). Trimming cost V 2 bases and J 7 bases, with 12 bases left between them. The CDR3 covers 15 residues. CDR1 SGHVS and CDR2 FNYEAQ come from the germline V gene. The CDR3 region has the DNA TGTGCCAGCAGCTTAAGGCGGACACTCAATTCACCCCTCCACTTT. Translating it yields CASSLRRTLNSPLHF. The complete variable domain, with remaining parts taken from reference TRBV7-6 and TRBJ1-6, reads GAGVSQSPRYKVTKRGQDVALRCDPISGHVSLYWYRQALGQGPEFLTYFNYEAQQDKSGLPNDRFSAERPEGSISTLTIQRTEQRDSAMYRCASSLRRTLNSPLHFGNGTRLTVT.

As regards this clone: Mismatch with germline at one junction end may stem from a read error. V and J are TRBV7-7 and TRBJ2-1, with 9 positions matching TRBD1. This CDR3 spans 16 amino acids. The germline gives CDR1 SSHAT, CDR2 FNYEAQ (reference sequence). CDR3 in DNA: TGTGCTAGCAGCGTAGGAGACAGGGGGTGGGGGAATGAGCAGTTCTTC. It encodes CASSVGDRGWGNEQFF.

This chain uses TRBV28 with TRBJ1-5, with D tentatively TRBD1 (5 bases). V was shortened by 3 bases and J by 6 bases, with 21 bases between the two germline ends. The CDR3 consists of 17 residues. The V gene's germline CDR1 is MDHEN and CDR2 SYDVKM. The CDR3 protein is CASSFSGSGALAQPQHF. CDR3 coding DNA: TGTGCCAGCAGTTTTTCAGGGTCTGGTGCCTTGGCTCAGCCCCAGCATTTT.

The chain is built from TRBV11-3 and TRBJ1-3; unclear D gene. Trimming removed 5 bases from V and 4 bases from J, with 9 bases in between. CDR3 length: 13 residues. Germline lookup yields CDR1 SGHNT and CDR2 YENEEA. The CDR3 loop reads CASSPGGGNTIYF. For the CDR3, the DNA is TGTGCCAGCAGCCCAGGTGGAGGAAACACCATATATTTT.

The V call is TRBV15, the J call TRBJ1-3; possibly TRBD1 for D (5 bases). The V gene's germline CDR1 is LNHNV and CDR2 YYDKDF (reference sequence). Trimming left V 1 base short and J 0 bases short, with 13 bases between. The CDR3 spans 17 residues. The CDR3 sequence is CATSRARGGPSGNTIYF. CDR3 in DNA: TGTGCCACCAGCAGAGCTCGGGGCGGGCCCTCTGGAAACACCATATATTTT. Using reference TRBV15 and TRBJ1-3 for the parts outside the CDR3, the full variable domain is DAMVIQNPRYQVTQFGKPVTLSCSQTLNHNVMYWYQQKSSQAPKLLFHYYDKDFNNEADTPDNFQSRRPNTSFCFLDIRSPGLGDTAMYLCATSRARGGPSGNTIYFGEGSWLTVV.

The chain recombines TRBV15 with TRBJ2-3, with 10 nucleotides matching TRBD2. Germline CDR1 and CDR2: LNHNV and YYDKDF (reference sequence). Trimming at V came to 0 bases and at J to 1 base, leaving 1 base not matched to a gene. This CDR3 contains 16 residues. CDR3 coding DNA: TGTGCCACCAGCAGAGAGCTAGCGGGAGGCACAGATACGCAGTATTTT. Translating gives CATSRELAGGTDTQYF.

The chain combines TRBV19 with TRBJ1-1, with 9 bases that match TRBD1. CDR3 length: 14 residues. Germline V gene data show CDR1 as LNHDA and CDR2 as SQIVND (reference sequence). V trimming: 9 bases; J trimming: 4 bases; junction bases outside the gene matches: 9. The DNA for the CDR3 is TGTGCCAGCCTTAAAGACAGGGGGGTCACTGAAGCTTTCTTT. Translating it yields CASLKDRGVTEAFF.

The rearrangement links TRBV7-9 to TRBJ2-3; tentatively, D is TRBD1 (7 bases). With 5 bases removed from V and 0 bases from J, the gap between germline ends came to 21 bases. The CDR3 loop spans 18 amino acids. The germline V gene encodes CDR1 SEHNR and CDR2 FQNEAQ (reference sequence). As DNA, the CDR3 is TGTGCCAGCAGCCCAGGGGGGAGTGGCCAGACTAGCACAGATACGCAGTATTTT. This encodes CASSPGGSGQTSTDTQYF. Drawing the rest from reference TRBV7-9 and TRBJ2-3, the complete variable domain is DTGVSQNPRHKITKRGQNVTFRCDPISEHNRLYWYRQTLGQGPEFLTYFQNEAQLEKSRLLSDRFSAERPKGSFSTLEIQRTEQGDSAMYLCASSPGGSGQTSTDTQYFGPGTRLTVL.

CDR3 protein: CSVVFSGRSDTQYF. DNA for the CDR3: TGCAGCGTCGTGTTTAGCGGGAGGTCAGATACGCAGTATTTT. This chain uses TRBV29-1 with TRBJ2-3, with TRBD2 matching over 10 bases. Germline CDR1 and CDR2: SQVTM and ANQGSEA. The length of the CDR3 is 14 residues. Germline trimming cut 6 bases from V and 4 bases from J; bases unmatched to any gene: 7.

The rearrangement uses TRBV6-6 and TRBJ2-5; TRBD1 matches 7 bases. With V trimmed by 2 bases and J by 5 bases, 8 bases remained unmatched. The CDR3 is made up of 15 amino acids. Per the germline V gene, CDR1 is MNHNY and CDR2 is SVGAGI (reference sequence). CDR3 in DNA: TGTGCCAGCAGTTACCTACAGGGGTCGGGGGAGACCCAGTACTTC. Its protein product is CASSYLQGSGETQYF.

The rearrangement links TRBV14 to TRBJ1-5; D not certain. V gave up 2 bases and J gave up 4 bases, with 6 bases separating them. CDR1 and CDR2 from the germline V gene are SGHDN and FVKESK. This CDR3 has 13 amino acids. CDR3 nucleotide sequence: TGTGCCAGCAGCCAATTCGTAAATCAGCCCCAGCATTTT. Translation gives CASSQFVNQPQHF.

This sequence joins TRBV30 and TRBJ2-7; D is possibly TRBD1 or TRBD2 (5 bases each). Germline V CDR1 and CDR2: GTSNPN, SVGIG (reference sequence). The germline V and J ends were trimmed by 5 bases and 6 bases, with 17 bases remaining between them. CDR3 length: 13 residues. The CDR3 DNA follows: TGTGCCTGGGGACGGGACCTCGGACGCGAGCAGTACTTC. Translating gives CAWGRDLGREQYF.

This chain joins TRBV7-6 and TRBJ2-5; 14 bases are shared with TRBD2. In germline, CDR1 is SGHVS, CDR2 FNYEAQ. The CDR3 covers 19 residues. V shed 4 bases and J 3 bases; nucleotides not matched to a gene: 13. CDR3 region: CASSSQRTSGRPREETQYF. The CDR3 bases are TGTGCCAGCAGCTCCCAGAGGACTAGCGGGAGGCCGAGGGAAGAGACCCAGTACTTC.

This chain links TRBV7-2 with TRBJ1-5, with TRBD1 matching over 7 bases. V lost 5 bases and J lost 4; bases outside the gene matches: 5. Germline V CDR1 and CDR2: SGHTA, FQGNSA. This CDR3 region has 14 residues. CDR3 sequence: CASSAGQRNQPQHF. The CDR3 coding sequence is TGTGCCAGCAGCGCGGGACAGAGAAATCAGCCCCAGCATTTT.